One and the same sample provided the 4 T cell receptor beta chains below, sequenced in a study of shared clonotypes between healthy human individuals. The table came from immunoSEQ multiplex PCR; TCRdb's copy has only in-frame clones and leaves some out. The repertoire has around 1 million clones, about 80% of them found once; the top ten carry over 1.3%. The sequenced material came from memory CD4+ T cells sorted from blood. Subset reported: CD45RA-negative fraction. These TCRs come from a man between 18 and 35 years old in good health.

J is TRBJ2-5 and V is TRBV5-1, with 10 bases that match TRBD2. Germline V gives CDR1 SGHRS, CDR2 YFSETQ. This CDR3 region has 17 residues. Unmatched junction bases numbered 7, after V lost 0 bases and J lost 2 bases. CDR3 in amino acids: CASSLEAGGPDQETQYF. In nucleotides, the CDR3 is TGCGCCAGCAGCTTGGAAGCGGGGGGGCCCGATCAAGAGACCCAGTACTTC.

The chain has TRBV2 and TRBJ2-7; D is unclear. The CDR3 covers 13 residues. Per the germline V gene, CDR1 is SNHLY and CDR2 is FYNNEI. The V end lost 5 bases, the J end lost 0 bases, and 8 bases lay between the germline ends. This CDR3 reads CASSLSVSYEQYF. The CDR3 DNA reads TGTGCCAGCAGTCTGTCGGTCTCCTACGAGCAGTACTTC. The complete variable domain, with remaining parts taken from reference TRBV2 and TRBJ2-7, reads EPEVTQTPSHQVTQMGQEVILRCVPISNHLYFYWYRQILGQKVEFLVSFYNNEISEKSEIFDDQFSVERPDGSNFTLKIRSTKLEDSAMYFCASSLSVSYEQYFGPGTRLTVT.

This clone has ten or more counts. The chain has TRBV10-3 and TRBJ2-1; 13 nucleotides line up with TRBD2. The CDR3 sequence is 15 residues long. CDR1 and CDR2 from the germline V gene are ENHRY and SYGVKD. The junction had 3 bases not matched to a gene; V was cut back by 6 bases and J by 4 bases. This CDR3 reads CAISSLAGGYNEQFF. CDR3 bases: TGTGCCATCAGCTCACTAGCGGGGGGGTACAATGAGCAGTTCTTC.

This clone was seen only a few times. The chain joins TRBV4-1 to TRBJ2-7; D remains ambiguous. The CDR3 contains 15 residues. The V gene lost 2 bases and the J gene lost 0 bases, with 11 bases spanning the gap. CDR1 and CDR2 from the germline V gene are MGHRA and YSYEKL. CDR3 in DNA: TGCGCCAGCAGCCAACTAGTCCTTAGCTCCTACGAGCAGTACTTC. Translating it yields CASSQLVLSSYEQYF.